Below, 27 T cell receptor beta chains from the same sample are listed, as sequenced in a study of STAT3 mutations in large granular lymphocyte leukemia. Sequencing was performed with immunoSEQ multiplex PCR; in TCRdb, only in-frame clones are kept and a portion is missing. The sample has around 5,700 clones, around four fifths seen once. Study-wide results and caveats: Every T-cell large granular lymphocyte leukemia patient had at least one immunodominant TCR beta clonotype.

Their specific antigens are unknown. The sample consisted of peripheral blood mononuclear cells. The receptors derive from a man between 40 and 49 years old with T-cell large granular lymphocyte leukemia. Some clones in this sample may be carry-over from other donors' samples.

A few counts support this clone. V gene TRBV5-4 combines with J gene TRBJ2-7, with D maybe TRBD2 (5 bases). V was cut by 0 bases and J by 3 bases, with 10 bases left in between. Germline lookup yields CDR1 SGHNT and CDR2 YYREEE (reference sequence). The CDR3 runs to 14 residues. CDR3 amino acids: CASSLDGSDYEQYF. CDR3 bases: TGTGCCAGCAGCTTGGATGGGAGTGACTACGAGCAGTACTTC.

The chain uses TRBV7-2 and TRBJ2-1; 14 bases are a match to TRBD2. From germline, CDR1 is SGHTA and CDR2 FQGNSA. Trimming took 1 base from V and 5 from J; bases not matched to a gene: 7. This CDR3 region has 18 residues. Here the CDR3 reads CASSLEGTSGRYHNEQFF. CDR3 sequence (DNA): TGTGCCAGCAGCTTAGAGGGGACTAGCGGGAGATATCACAATGAGCAGTTCTTC.

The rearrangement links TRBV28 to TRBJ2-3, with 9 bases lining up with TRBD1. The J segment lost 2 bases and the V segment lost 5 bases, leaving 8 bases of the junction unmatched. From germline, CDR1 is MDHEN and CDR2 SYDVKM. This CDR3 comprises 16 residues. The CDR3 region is CASSVNRGPNTDTQYF. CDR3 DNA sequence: TGTGCCAGCAGTGTCAACAGGGGGCCGAACACAGATACGCAGTATTTT.

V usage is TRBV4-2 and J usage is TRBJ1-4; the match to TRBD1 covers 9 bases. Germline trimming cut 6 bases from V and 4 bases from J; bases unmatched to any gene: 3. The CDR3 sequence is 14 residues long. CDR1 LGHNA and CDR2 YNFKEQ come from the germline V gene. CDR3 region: CASSPDRGNEKLFF. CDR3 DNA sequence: TGTGCCAGCAGTCCGGACAGGGGTAATGAAAAACTGTTTTTT.

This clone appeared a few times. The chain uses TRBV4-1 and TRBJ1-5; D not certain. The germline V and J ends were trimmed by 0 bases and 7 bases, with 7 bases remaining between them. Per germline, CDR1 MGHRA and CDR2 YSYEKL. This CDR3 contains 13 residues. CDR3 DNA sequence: TGCGCCAGCAGCCAAGAAGGTGCCCAGCCCCAGCATTTT. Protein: CASSQEGAQPQHF.

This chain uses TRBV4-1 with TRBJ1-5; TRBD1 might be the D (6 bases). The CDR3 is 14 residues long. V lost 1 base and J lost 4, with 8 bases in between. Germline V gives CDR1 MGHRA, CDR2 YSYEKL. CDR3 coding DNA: TGCGCCAGCAGCCAAGTGGACAGAAATCAGCCCCAGCATTTT. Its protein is CASSQVDRNQPQHF.

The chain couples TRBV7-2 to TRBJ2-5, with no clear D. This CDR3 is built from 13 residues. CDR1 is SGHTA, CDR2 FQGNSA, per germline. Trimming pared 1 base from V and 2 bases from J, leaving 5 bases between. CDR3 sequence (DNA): TGTGCCAGCAGCTTAGTACTACAAGAGACCCAGTACTTC. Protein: CASSLVLQETQYF.

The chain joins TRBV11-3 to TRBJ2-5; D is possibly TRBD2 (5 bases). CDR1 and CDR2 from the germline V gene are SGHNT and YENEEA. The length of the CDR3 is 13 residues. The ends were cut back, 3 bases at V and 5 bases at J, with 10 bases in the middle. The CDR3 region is CASSLIGEETQYF. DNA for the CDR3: TGTGCCAGCAGCTTGATTGGGGAGGAGACCCAGTACTTC.

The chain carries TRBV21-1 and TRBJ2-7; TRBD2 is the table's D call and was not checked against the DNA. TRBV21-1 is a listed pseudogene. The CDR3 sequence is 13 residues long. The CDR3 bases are TGTGCCAGCAGCAACTATGGCTCCTACGAGCAGTACTTC. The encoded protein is CASSNYGSYEQYF.

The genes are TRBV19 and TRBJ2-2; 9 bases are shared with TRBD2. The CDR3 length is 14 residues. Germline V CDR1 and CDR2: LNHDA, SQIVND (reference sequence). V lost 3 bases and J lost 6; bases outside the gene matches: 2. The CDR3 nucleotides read TGTGCCAGTAGTATCGGGACTAGCCCCGGGGAGCTGTTTTTT. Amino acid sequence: CASSIGTSPGELFF.

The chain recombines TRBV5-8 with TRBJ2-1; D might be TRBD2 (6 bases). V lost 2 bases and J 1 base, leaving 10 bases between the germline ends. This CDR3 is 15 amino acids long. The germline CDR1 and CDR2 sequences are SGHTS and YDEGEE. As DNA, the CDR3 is TGTGCCAGCAGCTTTGGGACTTATTCCTACAATGAGCAGTTCTTC. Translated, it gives CASSFGTYSYNEQFF. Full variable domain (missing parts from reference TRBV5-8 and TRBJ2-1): EAGVTQSPTHLIKTRGQQATLRCSPISGHTSVYWYQQALGLGLQFLLWYDEGEERNRGNFPPRFSGRQFPNYSSELNVNALELEDSALYLCASSFGTYSYNEQFFGPGTRLTVL.

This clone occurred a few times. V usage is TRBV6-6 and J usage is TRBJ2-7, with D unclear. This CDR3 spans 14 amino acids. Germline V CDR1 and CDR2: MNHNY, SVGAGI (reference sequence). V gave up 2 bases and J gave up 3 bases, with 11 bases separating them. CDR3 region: CASSYRAEHYEQYF. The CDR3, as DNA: TGTGCCAGCAGTTACCGGGCAGAGCACTACGAGCAGTACTTC.

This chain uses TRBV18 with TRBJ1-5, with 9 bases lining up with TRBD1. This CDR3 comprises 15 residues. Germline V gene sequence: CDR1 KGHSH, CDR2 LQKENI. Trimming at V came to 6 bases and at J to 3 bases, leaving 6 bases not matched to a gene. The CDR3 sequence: CASSPGQGANQPQHF. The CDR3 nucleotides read TGTGCCAGCTCTCCGGGACAGGGTGCCAATCAGCCCCAGCATTTT.

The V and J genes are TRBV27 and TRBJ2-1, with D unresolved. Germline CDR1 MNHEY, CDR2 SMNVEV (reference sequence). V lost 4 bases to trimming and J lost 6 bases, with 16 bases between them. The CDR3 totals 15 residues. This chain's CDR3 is CASSSLGVEANEQFF. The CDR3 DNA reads TGTGCCAGCAGTTCCCTCGGAGTCGAAGCCAATGAGCAGTTCTTC.

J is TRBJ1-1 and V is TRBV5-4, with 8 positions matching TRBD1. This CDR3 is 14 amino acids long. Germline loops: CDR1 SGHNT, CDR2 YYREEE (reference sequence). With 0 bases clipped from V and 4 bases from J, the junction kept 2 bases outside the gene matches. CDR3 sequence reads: CASSLDRGVTEAFF. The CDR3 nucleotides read TGTGCCAGCAGCTTGGACAGGGGGGTCACTGAAGCTTTCTTT.

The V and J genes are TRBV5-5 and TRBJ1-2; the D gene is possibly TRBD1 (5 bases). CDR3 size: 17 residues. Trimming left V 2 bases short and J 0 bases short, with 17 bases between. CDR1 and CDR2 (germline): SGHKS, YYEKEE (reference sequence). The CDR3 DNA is TGTGCCAGCAGCTTTCGGCAGGGCTCTGGGTCTAACTATGGCTACACCTTC. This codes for CASSFRQGSGSNYGYTF.

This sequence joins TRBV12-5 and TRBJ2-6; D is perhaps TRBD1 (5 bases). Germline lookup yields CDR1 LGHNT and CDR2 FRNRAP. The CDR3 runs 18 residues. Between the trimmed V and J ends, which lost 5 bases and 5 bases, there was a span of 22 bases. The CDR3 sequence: CASGKSHAGQSRANVLTF. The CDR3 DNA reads TGTGCTAGTGGTAAATCACATGCAGGACAAAGTCGGGCCAACGTCCTGACTTTC.

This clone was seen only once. Here the CDR3 reads CASSLVGGDEQFF. CDR3 nucleotide sequence: TGTGCCAGCAGCTTAGTGGGGGGCGATGAGCAGTTCTTC. This chain uses TRBV11-2 with TRBJ2-1, with D perhaps TRBD1 or TRBD2 (6 bases each). The germline V gene has CDR1 SGHAT and CDR2 FQNNGV. The CDR3 loop spans 13 amino acids. The V and J ends lost 1 base and 8 bases respectively, with 9 bases between them.

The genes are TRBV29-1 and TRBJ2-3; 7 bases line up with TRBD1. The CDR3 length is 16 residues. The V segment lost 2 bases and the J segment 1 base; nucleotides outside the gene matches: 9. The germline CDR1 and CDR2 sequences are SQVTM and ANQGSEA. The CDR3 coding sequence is TGCAGCGTTGAAATGTTAGGAACAGGGGGCACAGATACGCAGTATTTT. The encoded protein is CSVEMLGTGGTDTQYF.

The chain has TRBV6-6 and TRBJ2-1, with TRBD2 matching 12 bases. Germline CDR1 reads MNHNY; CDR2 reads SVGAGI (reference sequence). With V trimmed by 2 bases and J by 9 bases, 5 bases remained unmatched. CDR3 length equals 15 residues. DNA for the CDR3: TGTGCCAGCAGTTACCCGACTAGCGGGAGCGGTGAGCAGTTCTTC. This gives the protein CASSYPTSGSGEQFF.

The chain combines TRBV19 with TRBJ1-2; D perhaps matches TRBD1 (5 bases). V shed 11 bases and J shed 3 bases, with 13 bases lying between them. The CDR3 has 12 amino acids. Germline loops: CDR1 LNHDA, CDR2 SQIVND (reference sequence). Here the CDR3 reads CASEGEYYGYTF. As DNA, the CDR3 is TGTGCCTCCGAAGGGGAATACTATGGCTACACCTTC.

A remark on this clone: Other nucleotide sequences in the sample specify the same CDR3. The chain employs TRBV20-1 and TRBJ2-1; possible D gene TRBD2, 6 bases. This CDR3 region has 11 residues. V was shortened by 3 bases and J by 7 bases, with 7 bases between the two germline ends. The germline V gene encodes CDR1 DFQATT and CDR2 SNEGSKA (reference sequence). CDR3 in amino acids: CSARGGNEQFF. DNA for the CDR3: TGCAGTGCTAGGGGGGGAAATGAGCAGTTCTTC.

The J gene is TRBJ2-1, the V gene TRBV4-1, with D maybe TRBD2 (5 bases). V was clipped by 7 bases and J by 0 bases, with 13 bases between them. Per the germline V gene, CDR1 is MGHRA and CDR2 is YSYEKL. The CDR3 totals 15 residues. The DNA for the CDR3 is TGCGCCAGCAAACTTAGCGTGAGCTCCTACAATGAGCAGTTCTTC. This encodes CASKLSVSSYNEQFF.

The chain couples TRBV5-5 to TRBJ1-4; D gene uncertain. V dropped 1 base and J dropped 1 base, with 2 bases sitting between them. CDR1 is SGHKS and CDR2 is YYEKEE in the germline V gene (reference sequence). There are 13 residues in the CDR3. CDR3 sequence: CASSLLTNEKLFF. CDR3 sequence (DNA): TGTGCCAGCAGCTTGTTAACTAATGAAAAACTGTTTTTT.

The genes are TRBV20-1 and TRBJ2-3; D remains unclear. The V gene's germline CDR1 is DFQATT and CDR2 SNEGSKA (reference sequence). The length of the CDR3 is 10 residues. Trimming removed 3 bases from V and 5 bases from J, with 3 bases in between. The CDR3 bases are TGCAGTGCTAGGAGAGATACGCAGTATTTT. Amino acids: CSARRDTQYF.

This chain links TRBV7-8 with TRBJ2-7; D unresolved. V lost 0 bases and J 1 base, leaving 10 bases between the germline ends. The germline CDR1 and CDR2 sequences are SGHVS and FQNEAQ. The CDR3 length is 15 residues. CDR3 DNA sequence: TGTGCCAGCAGCTTAGCTGGATATACTTCCTACGAGCAGTACTTC. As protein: CASSLAGYTSYEQYF.

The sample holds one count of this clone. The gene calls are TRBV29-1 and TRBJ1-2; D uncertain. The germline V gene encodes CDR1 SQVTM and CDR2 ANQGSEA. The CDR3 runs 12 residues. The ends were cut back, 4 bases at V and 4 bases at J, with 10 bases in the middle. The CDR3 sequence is CSVVLASYGYTF. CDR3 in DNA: TGCAGCGTTGTGTTGGCTAGCTATGGCTACACCTTC.